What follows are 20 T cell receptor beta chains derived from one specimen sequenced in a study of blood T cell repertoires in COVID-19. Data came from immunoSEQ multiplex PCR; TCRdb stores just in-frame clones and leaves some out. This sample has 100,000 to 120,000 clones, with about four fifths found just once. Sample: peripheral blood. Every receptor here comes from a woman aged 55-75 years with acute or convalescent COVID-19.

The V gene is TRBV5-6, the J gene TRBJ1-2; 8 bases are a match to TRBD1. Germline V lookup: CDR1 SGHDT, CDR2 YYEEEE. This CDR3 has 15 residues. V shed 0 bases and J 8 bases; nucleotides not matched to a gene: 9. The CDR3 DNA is TGTGCCAGCAGCTTGGTGGGATTGGGACAGGCCGGCTACACCTTC. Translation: CASSLVGLGQAGYTF.

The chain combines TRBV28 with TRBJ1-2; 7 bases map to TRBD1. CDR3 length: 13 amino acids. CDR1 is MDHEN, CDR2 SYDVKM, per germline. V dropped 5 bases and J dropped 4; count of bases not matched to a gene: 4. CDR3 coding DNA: TGTGCCAGCAGTAAGGGACAGCCCTATGGCTACACCTTC. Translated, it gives CASSKGQPYGYTF.

In DNA form, the CDR3 reads TGCGCCAGCAGCGGGGGACTAGCGGGGGTCGCCAAAAACATTCAGTACTTC. As protein: CASSGGLAGVAKNIQYF. The chain combines TRBV5-1 with TRBJ2-4; TRBD2 matches at 14 bases. Trimming at V came to 4 bases and at J to 1 base, leaving 4 bases not matched to a gene. CDR1 SGHRS and CDR2 YFSETQ come from the germline V gene. The CDR3 totals 17 residues.

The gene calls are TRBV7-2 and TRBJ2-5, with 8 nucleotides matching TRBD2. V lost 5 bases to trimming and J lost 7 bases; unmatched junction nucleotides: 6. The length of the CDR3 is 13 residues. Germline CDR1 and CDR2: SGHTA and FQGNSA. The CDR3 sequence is CASSGTSDWTQYF. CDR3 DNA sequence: TGTGCCAGCAGCGGGACTAGTGATTGGACCCAGTACTTC.

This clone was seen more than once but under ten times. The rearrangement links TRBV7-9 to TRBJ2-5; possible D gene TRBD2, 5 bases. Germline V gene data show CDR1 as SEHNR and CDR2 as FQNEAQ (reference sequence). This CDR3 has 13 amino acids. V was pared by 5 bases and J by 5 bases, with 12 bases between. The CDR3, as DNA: TGTGCCAGCAGCCCGGGAACCGGGGAGACCCAGTACTTC. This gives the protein CASSPGTGETQYF.

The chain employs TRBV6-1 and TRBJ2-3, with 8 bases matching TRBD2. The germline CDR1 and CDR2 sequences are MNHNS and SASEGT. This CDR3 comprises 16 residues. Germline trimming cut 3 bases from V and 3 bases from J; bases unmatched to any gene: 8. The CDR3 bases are TGTGCCAGCAGTGAGGGAGCGGGGGTCCTGACAGATACGCAGTATTTT. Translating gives CASSEGAGVLTDTQYF.

CDR3 sequence (DNA): TGTGCCAGCTCCCCAAACCCCTGGGCGGGGGGTACAGATACGCAGTATTTT. It is translated as CASSPNPWAGGTDTQYF. The V gene is TRBV18, the J gene TRBJ2-3; TRBD2 matches 8 bases. There are 17 residues in the CDR3. CDR1 is KGHSH, CDR2 LQKENI, per germline. With V trimmed by 6 bases and J by 3 bases, 14 bases remained unmatched.

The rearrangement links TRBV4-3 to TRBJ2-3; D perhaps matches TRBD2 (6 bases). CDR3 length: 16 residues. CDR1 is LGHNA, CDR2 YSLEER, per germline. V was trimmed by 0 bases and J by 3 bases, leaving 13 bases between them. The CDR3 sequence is CASSQEGTSQTDTQYF. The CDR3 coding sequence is TGCGCCAGCAGCCAAGAAGGCACTAGCCAGACAGATACGCAGTATTTT.

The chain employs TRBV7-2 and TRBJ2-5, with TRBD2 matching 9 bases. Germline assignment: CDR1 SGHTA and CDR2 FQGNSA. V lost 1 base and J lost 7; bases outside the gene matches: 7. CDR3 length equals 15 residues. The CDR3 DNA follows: TGTGCCAGCAGCTTAGTTGGACTAGCGTTGGGGACCCAGTACTTC. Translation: CASSLVGLALGTQYF. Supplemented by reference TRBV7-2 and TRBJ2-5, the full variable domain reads GAGVSQSPSNKVTEKGKDVELRCDPISGHTALYWYRQSLGQGLEFLIYFQGNSAPDKSGLPSDRFSAERTGGSVSTLTIQRTQQEDSAVYLCASSLVGLALGTQYFGPGTRLLVL.

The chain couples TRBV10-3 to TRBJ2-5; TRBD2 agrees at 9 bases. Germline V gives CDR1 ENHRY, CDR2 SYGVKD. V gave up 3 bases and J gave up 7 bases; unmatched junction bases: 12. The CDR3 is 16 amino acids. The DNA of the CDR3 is TGTGCCATCAGTGACGAGCGGGGGGCCTCGGCGGGGACCCAGTACTTC. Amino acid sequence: CAISDERGASAGTQYF.

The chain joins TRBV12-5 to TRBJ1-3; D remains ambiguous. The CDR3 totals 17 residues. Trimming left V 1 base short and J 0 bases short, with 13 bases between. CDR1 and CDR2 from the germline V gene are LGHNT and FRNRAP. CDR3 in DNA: TGTGCTAGTGGTTTGGGTTCCGCGGGAAGCTCTGGAAACACCATATATTTT. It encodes CASGLGSAGSSGNTIYF.

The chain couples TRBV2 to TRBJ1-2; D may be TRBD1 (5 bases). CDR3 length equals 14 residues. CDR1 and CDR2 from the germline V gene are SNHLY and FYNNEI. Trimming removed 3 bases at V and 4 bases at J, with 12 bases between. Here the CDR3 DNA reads TGTGCCAGCAGTGAGAGACAGTACGGCTATGGCTACACCTTC. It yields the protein CASSERQYGYGYTF.

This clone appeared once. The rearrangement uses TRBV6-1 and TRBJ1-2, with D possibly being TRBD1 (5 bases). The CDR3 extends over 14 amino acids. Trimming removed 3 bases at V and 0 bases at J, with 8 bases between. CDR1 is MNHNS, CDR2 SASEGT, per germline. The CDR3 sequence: CASSDRAPNYGYTF. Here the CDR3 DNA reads TGTGCCAGCAGTGACAGGGCGCCTAACTATGGCTACACCTTC.

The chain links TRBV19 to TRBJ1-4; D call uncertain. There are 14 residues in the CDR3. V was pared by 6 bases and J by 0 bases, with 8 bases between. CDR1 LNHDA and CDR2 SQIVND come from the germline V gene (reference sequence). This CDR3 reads CASRMGATNEKLFF. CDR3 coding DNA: TGTGCCAGTAGGATGGGAGCAACTAATGAAAAACTGTTTTTT.

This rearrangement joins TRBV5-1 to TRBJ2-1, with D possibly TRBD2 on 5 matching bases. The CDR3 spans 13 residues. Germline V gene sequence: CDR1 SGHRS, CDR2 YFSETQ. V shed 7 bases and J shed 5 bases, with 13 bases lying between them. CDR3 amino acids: CASLAGSNNEQFF. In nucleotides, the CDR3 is TGCGCCAGCTTGGCGGGTTCTAACAATGAGCAGTTCTTC.

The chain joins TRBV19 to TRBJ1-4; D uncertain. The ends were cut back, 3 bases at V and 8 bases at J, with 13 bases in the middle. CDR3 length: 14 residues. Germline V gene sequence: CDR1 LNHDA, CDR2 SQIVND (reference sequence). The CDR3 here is CASSMPGSGEKLFF. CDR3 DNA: TGTGCCAGTAGTATGCCGGGGTCAGGAGAAAAACTGTTTTTT.

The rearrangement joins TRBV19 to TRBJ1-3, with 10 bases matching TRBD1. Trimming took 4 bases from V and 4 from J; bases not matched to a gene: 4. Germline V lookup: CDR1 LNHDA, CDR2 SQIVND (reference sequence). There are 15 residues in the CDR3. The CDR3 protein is CASSSGTGDGNTIYF. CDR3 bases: TGTGCCAGTAGTAGCGGGACAGGGGACGGAAACACCATATATTTT.

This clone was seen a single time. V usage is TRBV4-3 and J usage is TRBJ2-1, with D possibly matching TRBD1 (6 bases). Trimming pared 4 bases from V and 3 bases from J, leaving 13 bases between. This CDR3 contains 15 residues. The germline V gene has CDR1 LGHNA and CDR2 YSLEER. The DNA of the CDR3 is TGCGCCAGCAGCCTGCTTCAAGGGGGCTACAATGAGCAGTTCTTC. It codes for CASSLLQGGYNEQFF.

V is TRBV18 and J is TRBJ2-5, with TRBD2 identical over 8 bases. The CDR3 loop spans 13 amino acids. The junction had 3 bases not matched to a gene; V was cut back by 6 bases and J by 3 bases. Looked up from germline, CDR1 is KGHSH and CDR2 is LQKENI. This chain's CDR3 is CASSGTREETQYF. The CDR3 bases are TGTGCCAGCTCGGGGACTAGAGAAGAGACCCAGTACTTC.

The CDR3 sequence: CASSPEPGTPGDYEQYF. The CDR3 DNA is TGTGCCAGCAGTCCGGAACCGGGGACTCCCGGGGACTACGAGCAGTACTTC. The chain couples TRBV6-2 or TRBV6-3 to TRBJ2-7; possibly TRBD2 for D (6 bases). CDR1 and CDR2 from the germline V gene are MNHEY and SVGEGT. Trimming took 5 bases from V and 3 from J, leaving 23 bases between them. CDR3 length: 17 amino acids.